The clone carrying this T cell receptor (beta chain) was observed a handful of times. Its antigen is not identified. Germline V gene lookup returns CDR1 SGHVS and CDR2 FQNEAQ. This CDR3 spans 15 amino acids. Trimming removed 0 bases from V and 13 bases from J, with 21 bases in between. This specimen comes from a study of CD8+CD57+ T cells in acquired aplastic anemia. TCR beta VDJ and CDR3 profiling used genomic DNA as template. Each CDR3 protein is one row after TCRdb ran MiXCR on the reads. The table lists approximately 250,000 distinct CDR3 sequences, 82% of them singletons. Patients picked for sequencing had shown CD8+CD57+ cell expansion detected by flow cytometry. Each of the patients presented with severe acquired aplastic anemia. Study-level results: Any difference that existed in CD8+ Simpson's diversity between patients and controls was not significant.

The receptor was derived from a human donor with aplastic anemia. Specimen: sorted CD4+, CD8+, or CD8+CD57+ T cells (not recorded which) from PBMCs. The chain uses TRBV7-8 and TRBJ1-1; D gene uncertain. CDR3 DNA sequence: TGTGCCAGCAGCTTAGCGCGAGGTGCCGATACTGAGGATTTCTTT. Protein sequence: CASSLARGADTEDFF.